This T cell receptor beta chain was recorded in a study of blood T cell repertoires in COVID-19. Across the study: The study drew acute and convalescent COVID-19 samples from the United States, Italy and Spain. Nucleic acid was either cDNA or gDNA, and it came from T cells, B-cell-depleted T cells, or PBMCs.

Sequenced by immunoSEQ multiplex PCR; TCRdb stores in-frame clones only, minus some. The sample includes approximately 230,000 clones, 80% to 90% of them seen just once. The V and J ends lost 1 base and 4 bases, in that order; junction bases with no gene match: 6. CDR3 length: 16 amino acids. From germline, CDR1 is LGHDT and CDR2 YNNKEL (reference sequence). All enrollees were roughly 18 to 95 years old and from under 25 US areas. Allocation to cohorts depended on clinical history reported by the participants. Material for sequencing was PBMCs or T cells enriched from blood (not recorded which). This rearrangement joins TRBV3-1 (or the pseudogene TRBV3-2) to TRBJ2-3; 9 nucleotides align to TRBD2. This TCR came from a woman between 50 and 59 years old with acute COVID-19. The CDR3 coding sequence is TGTGCCAGCAGCCAAGTAGGTAGCGGGAGAGCAGATACGCAGTATTTT. This translates into CASSQVGSGRADTQYF.